This entry lists 31 T cell receptor beta chains sequenced from one sample in a study of CD8 T cells in ankylosing spondylitis. TCRdb recomputed calls from the 5' RACE reads with MiXCR, one row per CDR3 protein. This table holds about 150,000 distinct CDR3 sequences, around 7.9% found once. The sample was blood, either unsorted or a sorted T cell fraction (not recorded which). All receptors derive from a female donor with ankylosing spondylitis or in good health (not recorded which).

Ten or more counts support this clonotype. The chain is built from TRBV2 and TRBJ2-7; D perhaps matches TRBD1 (5 bases). V was clipped by 6 bases and J by 0 bases, with 18 bases between them. Germline V lookup: CDR1 SNHLY, CDR2 FYNNEI. There are 16 residues in the CDR3. The CDR3 reads CASSTFRTFDSYEQYF. In nucleotides, the CDR3 is TGTGCCAGCAGCACATTTAGGACATTCGACTCCTACGAGCAGTACTTC. Full variable domain (remainder filled in from reference TRBV2 and TRBJ2-7): EPEVTQTPSHQVTQMGQEVILRCVPISNHLYFYWYRQILGQKVEFLVSFYNNEISEKSEIFDDQFSVERPDGSNFTLKIRSTKLEDSAMYFCASSTFRTFDSYEQYFGPGTRLTVT.

This clonotype was found many times. This rearrangement joins TRBV12-3 or TRBV12-4 to TRBJ1-2, with D maybe TRBD1 (6 bases). The CDR3 sequence is 13 residues long. V lost 2 bases, J lost 7 bases, and 11 bases lay in between. DNA of the CDR3: TGTGCCAGCAGTTTAATACAGGGAGTTGGCTACACCTTC. Its protein product is CASSLIQGVGYTF.

As to this clonotype: A much more abundant neighbour one base away suggests this may be a read error. This chain uses TRBV12-3 or TRBV12-4 with TRBJ1-5; the match to TRBD1 covers 7 bases. CDR3 length: 19 residues. In DNA, the CDR3 is TGTACCAGCAGTTTGGTCCGGGGGACAGTCCCTTATAGCAATCAGCCCCAGCATTTT. It yields the protein CTSSLVRGTVPYSNQPQHF.

This clonotype has at least ten counts. V usage is TRBV6-1 and J usage is TRBJ1-2, with D uncertain. Trimming removed 3 bases from V and 0 bases from J, with 5 bases in between. The CDR3 length is 13 residues. Germline V gene data show CDR1 as MNHNS and CDR2 as SASEGT. CDR3 bases: TGTGCCAGCAGTGACGGAGCTAACTATGGCTACACCTTC. Its translation: CASSDGANYGYTF.

This clonotype was detected many times. The genes are TRBV5-1 and TRBJ2-1; TRBD2 matches 8 bases. V trimming: 3 bases; J trimming: 2 bases; junction bases outside the gene matches: 4. Germline V gene data show CDR1 as SGHRS and CDR2 as YFSETQ. The CDR3 contains 15 residues. In DNA, the CDR3 is TGCGCCAGCAGCTCAAAGCGGGGGACCTACAATGAGCAGTTCTTC. Amino acid sequence: CASSSKRGTYNEQFF.

This clonotype has a count of ten or more. V gene TRBV4-1 combines with J gene TRBJ1-1; D unclear. Per the germline V gene, CDR1 is MGHRA and CDR2 is YSYEKL. This CDR3 contains 13 residues. Trimming removed 0 bases from V and 5 bases from J, with 7 bases in between. CDR3: CASSQDLGTEAFF. Here the CDR3 DNA reads TGCGCCAGCAGCCAAGATTTGGGGACTGAAGCTTTCTTT.

This clonotype has more than one count but fewer than ten. The genes are TRBV11-3 and TRBJ2-1, with D unclear. Germline V lookup: CDR1 SGHNT, CDR2 YENEEA. The V and J ends lost 5 bases and 10 bases respectively, with 12 bases between them. The CDR3 length is 12 residues. CDR3 region: CASSTDWGEQFF. In DNA form, the CDR3 reads TGTGCCAGCAGCACAGACTGGGGAGAGCAGTTCTTC.

This clonotype occurred many times. The CDR3 here is CASSQGSWSRADIQYF. The CDR3 coding sequence is TGTGCCAGCAGCCAAGGCTCTTGGAGTAGAGCGGACATTCAGTACTTC. The chain couples TRBV4-2 to TRBJ2-4, with D possibly being TRBD2 (5 bases). The V end was cut by 1 base, the J end by 8 bases, with 18 bases between. The length of the CDR3 is 16 residues. The V gene's germline CDR1 is LGHNA and CDR2 YNFKEQ.

This clonotype has at least ten counts. This chain connects TRBV5-4 to TRBJ2-3; TRBD2 matches 8 bases. V gave up 3 bases and J gave up 4 bases; unmatched junction bases: 13. Germline V lookup: CDR1 SGHNT, CDR2 YYREEE (reference sequence). The CDR3 runs 17 residues. The CDR3 loop is CASSSPGLGLSADTQYF. The CDR3 bases are TGTGCCAGCAGCTCCCCGGGACTAGGGTTGTCGGCAGATACGCAGTATTTT. The full variable domain, completed using reference TRBV5-4 and TRBJ2-3, is ETGVTQSPTHLIKTRGQQVTLRCSSQSGHNTVSWYQQALGQGPQFIFQYYREEENGRGNFPPRFSGLQFPNYSSELNVNALELDDSALYLCASSSPGLGLSADTQYFGPGTRLTVL.

This clonotype was counted between two and nine times. The chain joins TRBV4-2 to TRBJ1-2; 8 bases map to TRBD1. Per germline, CDR1 LGHNA and CDR2 YNFKEQ. Trimming removed 2 bases from V and 1 base from J; junction bases left unmatched: 6. This CDR3 comprises 16 residues. The DNA for the CDR3 is TGTGCCAGCAGCCAACCTGGTGGACAGGGTAACTATGGCTACACCTTC. Amino acid sequence: CASSQPGGQGNYGYTF.

This clonotype came up many times. This chain links TRBV6-5 with TRBJ2-7; TRBD2 agrees at 9 bases. Trimming removed 4 bases from V and 5 bases from J; junction bases left unmatched: 3. Germline CDR1 reads MNHEY; CDR2 reads SVGAGI. The CDR3 extends over 13 amino acids. CDR3 residues: CASSSAGGNEQYF. For the CDR3, the DNA is TGTGCCAGCAGTTCCGCGGGAGGGAACGAGCAGTACTTC.

This clonotype was counted ten times or more. The V call is TRBV5-1, the J call TRBJ2-1; 8 bases map to TRBD2. CDR1 and CDR2 (germline): SGHRS, YFSETQ. V shed 7 bases, J shed 1 base, and the junction held 7 bases outside the gene matches. This CDR3 contains 15 residues. CDR3 sequence: CASQTGGGSYNEQFF. In DNA form, the CDR3 reads TGCGCCAGCCAGACTGGCGGGGGGTCCTACAATGAGCAGTTCTTC. The whole variable domain, remainder taken from reference TRBV5-1 and TRBJ2-1, is KAGVTQTPRYLIKTRGQQVTLSCSPISGHRSVSWYQQTPGQGLQFLFEYFSETQRNKGNFPGRFSGRQFSNSRSEMNVSTLELGDSALYLCASQTGGGSYNEQFFGPGTRLTVL.

In this sample, this clonotype turned up many times. This rearrangement joins TRBV5-1 to TRBJ2-3, with 11 positions matching TRBD2. This CDR3 contains 16 residues. Germline V gene data show CDR1 as SGHRS and CDR2 as YFSETQ. The V segment lost 3 bases and the J segment 5 bases; nucleotides outside the gene matches: 8. CDR3 protein: CASSYSGGALGDTQYF. Here the CDR3 DNA reads TGCGCCAGCAGCTATAGCGGGGGGGCATTAGGAGATACGCAGTATTTT.

This clonotype was detected ten times or more. The CDR3 coding sequence is TGCAGTGCTAGGACTAGCGGGGGAGAGCAGTTCTTC. This encodes CSARTSGGEQFF. The chain recombines TRBV20-1 with TRBJ2-1, with 12 bases that match TRBD2. Per the germline V gene, CDR1 is DFQATT and CDR2 is SNEGSKA (reference sequence). V lost 3 bases and J lost 10; bases outside the gene matches: 1. The CDR3 extends over 12 amino acids.

This clonotype has at least ten counts. The rearrangement links TRBV7-6 to TRBJ1-5, with no clear D. Germline V gene data show CDR1 as SGHVS and CDR2 as FNYEAQ. There are 14 residues in the CDR3. V was clipped by 5 bases and J by 7 bases, with 15 bases between them. In DNA, the CDR3 is TGTGCCAGCAGCCCTGGGTCATTGGTCCAGCCCCAGCATTTT. Its protein is CASSPGSLVQPQHF.

In this sample, this clonotype turned up a few times. The V call is TRBV25-1, the J call TRBJ2-1, with TRBD1 matching over 8 bases. After removal of 2 bases from V and 3 bases from J, the junction contained 3 bases not matched to a gene. In germline, CDR1 is MGHDK, CDR2 SYGVNS. The CDR3 extends over 15 amino acids. Written as DNA, the CDR3 is TGTGCCAGCAGTGAAAGCAGGGGGCTCTACAATGAGCAGTTCTTC. It encodes CASSESRGLYNEQFF.

This clonotype has ten or more counts. The J gene is TRBJ2-7, the V gene TRBV15; 8 bases fit TRBD1. This CDR3 has 16 amino acids. The germline V gene encodes CDR1 LNHNV and CDR2 YYDKDF (reference sequence). With 0 bases clipped from V and 0 bases from J, the junction kept 4 bases outside the gene matches. CDR3 nucleotides: TGTGCCACCAGCAGAGATCGAGGACAGGGCTCCTACGAGCAGTACTTC. Encoded protein: CATSRDRGQGSYEQYF.

The genes are TRBV5-1 and TRBJ2-3, with TRBD1 matching 9 bases. Germline V gene data show CDR1 as SGHRS and CDR2 as YFSETQ. Trimming removed 4 bases from V and 2 bases from J; junction bases left unmatched: 5. CDR3 size: 15 residues. CDR3 bases: TGCGCCAGCAGCGGGACAGGGTTAGTCACAGATACGCAGTATTTT. This sequence encodes CASSGTGLVTDTQYF.

This clonotype appeared many times. The chain links TRBV7-9 to TRBJ2-2; TRBD1 or TRBD2 may be the D gene (5 bases each). Trimming pared 2 bases from V and 4 bases from J, leaving 8 bases between. Germline V gene sequence: CDR1 SEHNR, CDR2 FQNEAQ (reference sequence). This CDR3 spans 14 amino acids. The CDR3 spells CASSLLRGTGELFF. The CDR3 DNA reads as TGTGCCAGCAGCTTATTGAGGGGCACCGGGGAGCTGTTTTTT.

This clonotype was counted ten times or more. V gene TRBV5-1 combines with J gene TRBJ2-1, with 7 bases matching TRBD1. Trimming took 9 bases from V and 6 from J; bases not matched to a gene: 15. Germline assignment: CDR1 SGHRS and CDR2 YFSETQ. This CDR3 has 15 amino acids. CDR3 bases: TGCGCCACCAAAACTTCGGGGACAGCGATCAATGAGCAGTTCTTC. Protein: CATKTSGTAINEQFF.

At least ten counts were recorded for this clonotype. The chain recombines TRBV4-3 with TRBJ2-1; D call uncertain. The CDR3 covers 12 residues. Germline V lookup: CDR1 LGHNA, CDR2 YSLEER. Deletions cut 0 bases from V and 14 bases from J, with 11 bases between. The CDR3 DNA reads TGCGCCAGCAGCCAAGACAGCTTCCGGAAGTTCTTC. This codes for CASSQDSFRKFF.

The sample holds many counts of this clonotype. The rearrangement links TRBV6-2 or TRBV6-3 to TRBJ1-5, with D uncertain. Trimming took 6 bases from V and 7 from J, leaving 19 bases between them. Germline CDR1 reads MNHEY; CDR2 reads SVGEGT. The CDR3 has 15 residues. DNA for the CDR3: TGTGCCAGCAGCGCGTTGAGCGGGCAGTGGCAGCCCCAGCATTTT. This translates into CASSALSGQWQPQHF.

The chain uses TRBV19 and TRBJ1-1, with 11 nucleotides matching TRBD1. There are 15 residues in the CDR3. With 4 bases clipped from V and 4 bases from J, the junction kept 5 bases outside the gene matches. Germline CDR1 reads LNHDA; CDR2 reads SQIVND (reference sequence). The CDR3 nucleotides read TGTGCCAGTAGTACCCTGGGACAGGGGGGCACTGAAGCTTTCTTT. It yields the protein CASSTLGQGGTEAFF.

This clonotype has at least ten counts. This chain links TRBV5-5 with TRBJ1-5; 7 nucleotides line up with TRBD1. The junction had 3 bases not matched to a gene; V was cut back by 2 bases and J by 7 bases. Germline V gives CDR1 SGHKS, CDR2 YYEKEE (reference sequence). This CDR3 is 13 amino acids long. Here the CDR3 reads CASSLDRAQPQHF. The CDR3 DNA is TGTGCCAGCAGCTTAGACAGGGCACAGCCCCAGCATTTT.

The gene calls are TRBV29-1 and TRBJ1-5; 9 bases are shared with TRBD1. This CDR3 spans 13 amino acids. Germline-derived CDR1 and CDR2 are SQVTM and ANQGSEA. V was clipped by 6 bases and J by 3 bases; unmatched bases: 3. CDR3 coding DNA: TGCAGCGTGGGACAGGGTATCAATCAGCCCCAGCATTTT. Its protein product is CSVGQGINQPQHF.

This clonotype occurred many times. CDR3 region: CSVWGGTEAFF. The DNA of the CDR3 is TGCAGCGTTTGGGGGGGAACTGAAGCTTTCTTT. This chain joins TRBV29-1 and TRBJ1-1, with a tentative D call TRBD1 (5 bases). CDR3 length: 11 amino acids. Looked up from germline, CDR1 is SQVTM and CDR2 is ANQGSEA. V gave up 5 bases and J gave up 5 bases, with 9 bases separating them.

This clonotype came up many times. The J gene is TRBJ2-1, the V gene TRBV3-1; tentatively, D is TRBD1 or TRBD2 (5 bases each). Germline values: CDR1 LGHDT, CDR2 YNNKEL (reference sequence). Trimming removed 1 base at V and 7 bases at J, with 17 bases between. The CDR3 consists of 16 residues. CDR3 residues: CASSQALGTWGNEQFF. The CDR3, as DNA: TGTGCCAGCAGCCAAGCTTTGGGGACGTGGGGGAATGAGCAGTTCTTC.

At least ten counts were recorded for this clonotype. This sequence joins TRBV14 and TRBJ2-3; D unclear. V was cut by 6 bases and J by 6 bases, with 10 bases left in between. CDR1 and CDR2 from the germline V gene are SGHDN and FVKESK. The CDR3 spans 12 residues. CDR3 in amino acids: CASRRSGDTQYF. The CDR3 nucleotides read TGTGCCAGCAGACGTTCTGGGGATACGCAGTATTTT.

Many counts were recorded for this clonotype. The chain couples TRBV20-1 to TRBJ2-7; unclear D gene. Per the germline V gene, CDR1 is DFQATT and CDR2 is SNEGSKA (reference sequence). The CDR3 sequence is 12 residues long. Trimming removed 0 bases from V and 7 bases from J, with 10 bases in between. In DNA form, the CDR3 reads TGCAGTGCTAGAGATGGTGGGATTGAGCAGTACTTC. As protein: CSARDGGIEQYF.

The chain employs TRBV6-2 or TRBV6-3 and TRBJ1-1; tentative D call: TRBD1 (6 bases). The CDR3 is 12 amino acids. Trimming took 8 bases from V and 6 from J, leaving 13 bases between them. CDR1 and CDR2 (germline): MNHEY, SVGEGT. The CDR3 protein is CASGRGGPEAFF. CDR3 in DNA: TGTGCCAGCGGAAGAGGGGGACCTGAAGCTTTCTTT.

This clonotype was observed many times. The chain recombines TRBV4-1 with TRBJ1-6; TRBD1 matches at 7 bases. The trim removed 7 bases at V and 0 bases at J, leaving 9 bases unmatched. CDR1 and CDR2 (germline): MGHRA, YSYEKL. The CDR3 runs to 17 residues. CDR3 sequence reads: CASTTQGGRSYNSPLHF. CDR3 in DNA: TGCGCCAGCACCACTCAAGGGGGCCGCTCCTATAATTCACCCCTCCACTTT.